This T cell receptor beta chain derives from a study of relationships among human T cell subsets (dated by TCRdb to the early 2010s). Context from the whole study: The study sequenced eight distinct T cell populations from blood: pan T, CD8 cytotoxic, regulatory, Th1, Th2, naive plus transitional, activated and memory cells. Broader findings and caveats from the paper: A CD4+CD8+ double-positive population could not be excluded by the bead-based sorting. More than 60% of CD8+ cytotoxic sequences came from clones with more than 100 reads, while the regulatory and Th2 subsets showed few clones of that size. The substantial sharing of CDR3s among Th1, Th2 and regulatory T cells was interpreted as suggesting that cell fate choices are stochastic. The seven subsets showed no statistically significant differences in V, D and J usage, CDR3 length, or N-nucleotide additions.

The CDR3 numbers 13 residues from cysteine through phenylalanine. Only CDR3 DNA remains: 39 bases, in frame from the first base. Per the germline V gene (reference sequence), LNHDA is the CDR1 and SQIVND is the CDR2. V is reduced by 2 bases and J by 5 bases, leaving a spacing of 10 bases between them. Memory T cells were selected as CD45RA-RO+ cells with anti-CD45RO beads from the CD45RA-negative fraction. Miltenyi superparamagnetic beads coated with subset-specific monoclonal antibodies were used for isolation of the T cell subsets. All T cell populations were isolated from peripheral blood. Ficoll separation of whole blood yielded mononuclear cells, and anti-CD14 microbeads were then used to deplete the monocytes. Isolated cell populations were immediately resuspended in RNAprotect reagent. The library was made by multiplex PCR. The sequencer listed for this sample is 454 GS FLX. Semiquantitative ARM-PCR was used to amplify the TCR alpha and beta CDR3 regions from mRNA. In ARM-PCR, tagged nested gene-specific primers were applied first, and communal superprimers then carried out the exponential amplification. Before the first-round PCR products went through the second amplification round, exonuclease was used to remove the nested primers. Sequencing of the amplicons was performed on the 454 platform, which allows millions of DNA fragments to be sequenced rapidly without cloning bias. A read was counted as effective if the read could be mapped to both V and J germline segments. As for the original processing: IRmap, which uses pyromap, a Smith-Waterman modification adapted to 454 sequencing errors, was used to assign reads to germline V, D and J segments. Cutoffs set at the 99th percentile of alignment scores from simulated random sequences were applied to filter D-beta assignments. CDR3 was defined as the amino acids between the conserved V-segment Y[YFLI]C motif and the J-segment [FW]GXGT motif. Repertoire diversity was estimated with a compound Poisson process model previously applied to large-scale EST data. A procedure for detecting cross-contamination was applied so that sample contamination could be argued against as the origin of shared CDR3s. TCRdb itself trimmed the public reads at Q25 with fastp, ran MiXCR and retained productive beta chains. Each CDR3 protein appears once, grouped with its most common genes and DNA. These V and J calls originate from TCRdb's pipeline instead of the authors' own analysis. The sample table holds about 8,900 distinct CDR3 sequences, of which about 55% were seen once. In total, the top ten clones hold 5.2% of the sample.

Note on this clonotype: The specificity of this receptor is unknown. Base quality data are lacking; no much larger clone is found one base away.

The chain joins TRBV19 to TRBJ2-7; TRBD2 is a possible D gene, resting on 6 matching bases. The receptor's source is a man aged 40-50 years in good health. Sequenced input: memory T cells sorted from blood. The cell subset or site label, read with the paper, signifies: CD45RA-RO+ memory T cells. CDR3 sequence: CASSIWAGNEQYF. The base sequence is TGTGCCAGTAGTATATGGGCGGGGAACGAGCAGTACTTC.